The subject of this entry is one T cell receptor beta chain. As to time point: pre-sensitization, week 0. The treatment: therapeutic diphenylcyclopropenone sensitization with weekly scalp DPC. In every case, blood was obtained before the patch test was applied. These data are taken from a study of human T cells and chemical hapten exposure. A single record per CDR3 protein comes from TCRdb applying MiXCR to the RACE reads. The table lists about 180,000 distinct CDR3 sequences, approximately 29% of them singletons. Germline V gives CDR1 SGHTA, CDR2 FQGNSA. The length of the CDR3 is 12 residues. The V end lost 6 bases, the J end lost 6 bases, and 9 bases lay between the germline ends.

Sequenced material: whole blood, taken in connection with sensitization to the hapten diphenylcyclopropenone (DPC). The TCR was taken from a woman aged 25 to 45 with alopecia areata. Some clones in this sample may be carry-over from other donors' samples. The chain carries TRBV7-2 and TRBJ2-1, with D maybe TRBD1 (6 bases). The CDR3 nucleotides are TGTGCCAGCAGGCGGACAGTCAATGAGCAGTTCTTC. Translated, it gives CASRRTVNEQFF. The whole variable domain, filled in from reference TRBV7-2 and TRBJ2-1, reads GAGVSQSPSNKVTEKGKDVELRCDPISGHTALYWYRQSLGQGLEFLIYFQGNSAPDKSGLPSDRFSAERTGGSVSTLTIQRTQQEDSAVYLCASRRTVNEQFFGPGTRLTVL.